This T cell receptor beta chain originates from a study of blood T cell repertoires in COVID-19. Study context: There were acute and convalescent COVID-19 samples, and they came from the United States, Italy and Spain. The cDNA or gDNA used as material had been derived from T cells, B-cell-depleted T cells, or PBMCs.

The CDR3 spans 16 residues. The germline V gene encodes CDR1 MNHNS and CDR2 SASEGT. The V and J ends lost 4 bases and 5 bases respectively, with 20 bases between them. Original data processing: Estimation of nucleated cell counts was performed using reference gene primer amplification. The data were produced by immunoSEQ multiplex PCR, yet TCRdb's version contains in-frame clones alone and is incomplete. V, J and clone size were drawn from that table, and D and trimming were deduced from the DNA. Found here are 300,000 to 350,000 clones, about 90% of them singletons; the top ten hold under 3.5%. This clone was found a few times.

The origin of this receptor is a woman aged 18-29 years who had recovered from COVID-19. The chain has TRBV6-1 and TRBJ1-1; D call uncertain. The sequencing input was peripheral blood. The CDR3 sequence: CASSAYRIRPGTEAFF. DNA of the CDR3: TGTGCCAGCAGTGCCTACCGAATCCGGCCGGGGACTGAAGCTTTCTTT.